These T cell receptor beta chains were read from a single sample in a study of blood T cells in healthy people across ages. TCRdb recomputed calls from the 5' RACE reads with MiXCR, one row per CDR3 protein. Of more than 1,400,000 distinct CDR3 sequences listed, 42% are singletons. Sample: blood. All receptors derive from a woman in her late teens or twenties in good health. CDR3s include the opening cysteine and the closing phenylalanine or tryptophan. The order of the fields is J gene, clone size, V gene, D gene, CDR3 protein, CDR3 DNA. The D gene is left open where the match is weak. Expanded clones get a size class; other rows say once, few or many, or leave the size out.

TRBJ2-1 | - | TRBV4-1 | TRBD2 | CASSQAPSGSYNEQFF | TGCGCCAGCAGCCAAGCCCCCAGCGGGAGTTACAATGAGCAGTTCTTC
TRBJ1-5 | - | TRBV4-1 | - | CASTQEGSSNQPQHF | TGCGCCAGCACCCAAGAAGGCAGTAGCAATCAGCCCCAGCATTTT
TRBJ2-7 | - | TRBV4-1 | TRBD2 | CASSQERLAATEEQYF | TGCGCCAGCAGCCAAGAGAGACTAGCGGCGACCGAGGAGCAGTACTTC
TRBJ2-7 | many | TRBV4-1 | TRBD1 | CASSQPRDRDYEQYF | TGCGCCAGCAGCCAACCCCGGGACAGGGACTACGAGCAGTACTTC
TRBJ2-1 | - | TRBV20-1 | TRBD2 | CSASYGGGPDYNEQFF | TGCAGTGCTAGCTACGGCGGGGGGCCGGATTACAATGAGCAGTTCTTC
TRBJ1-3 | - | TRBV20-1 | TRBD1 | CSARVVPTGQPSGNTIYF | TGCAGTGCTAGAGTTGTCCCGACAGGGCAACCCTCTGGAAACACCATATATTTT
TRBJ2-1 | - | TRBV6-2/TRBV6-3 | - | CVSSSPVRSYNEQFF | TGTGTCAGCAGTTCCCCCGTTAGGTCCTACAATGAGCAGTTCTTC
TRBJ1-4 | few | TRBV28 | TRBD1 | CASRPQGAGEKLFF | TGTGCCAGCAGACCTCAGGGGGCGGGGGAAAAACTGTTTTTT
TRBJ2-2 | - | TRBV29-1 | - | CSAGDRGNTGELFF | TGCAGCGCTGGGGACCGGGGGAACACCGGGGAGCTGTTTTTT
TRBJ2-1 | - | TRBV3-1 | TRBD2 | CASSQVRTSVNEQFF | TGTGCCAGCAGCCAAGTAAGGACTAGCGTCAATGAGCAGTTCTTC
TRBJ2-3 | - | TRBV20-1 | TRBD2 | CSAARASSGGADTQYF | TGCAGTGCTGCCAGGGCCTCTAGCGGGGGAGCAGATACGCAGTATTTT
TRBJ2-1 | - | TRBV12-3/TRBV12-4 | - | CASSLGGSADEQFF | TGTGCCAGCAGTTTAGGGGGGTCAGCAGATGAGCAGTTCTTC
TRBJ2-5 | - | TRBV4-1 | TRBD2 | CASSQDIGQRGKETQYF | TGCGCCAGCAGCCAAGATATTGGCCAGCGGGGTAAAGAGACCCAGTACTTC
TRBJ2-7 | few | TRBV12-3/TRBV12-4 | TRBD1 | CASSFFPIQGALAYEQYF | TGTGCCAGCAGTTTTTTTCCGATTCAGGGGGCTCTAGCCTACGAGCAGTACTTC
TRBJ2-1 | - | TRBV28 | - | CASSLSLSQVKPYEQFF | TGTGCCAGCAGTTTAAGCTTATCACAAGTAAAACCGTATGAGCAGTTCTTC
TRBJ2-7 | - | TRBV12-3/TRBV12-4 | TRBD1 | CASSFLDRTYEQYF | TGTGCCAGCAGTTTTTTGGACAGGACCTACGAGCAGTACTTC
TRBJ2-1 | - | TRBV28 | - | CASSLGQSSYNELYF | TGTGCCAGCAGTTTAGGACAGAGCTCCTACAATGAGCTGTACTTC
TRBJ1-4 | once | TRBV4-2 | TRBD1 | CAGSQWTGRGKKLFF | TGTGCCGGCAGCCAATGGACAGGGCGGGGGAAAAAGCTGTTTTTT
TRBJ2-7 | - | TRBV6-6 | - | CASRGPEPNEQYF | TGTGCCAGCAGAGGTCCAGAACCCAACGAGCAGTACTTC
TRBJ2-5 | - | TRBV30 | - | CAWSVLGREETQYF | TGTGCCTGGAGTGTACTAGGAAGAGAAGAGACCCAGTACTTC
TRBJ2-1 | - | TRBV20-1 | TRBD2 | CSARALAEIYNEQFF | TGCAGTGCTAGGGCACTAGCGGAGATCTACAATGAGCAGTTCTTC
TRBJ1-3 | - | TRBV4-1 | - | CASSEHSGRLEDTIYF | TGCGCCAGCAGCGAGCACTCCGGACGGTTGGAAGACACCATATATTTT
TRBJ2-2 | - | TRBV24-1 | - | CATSGSAGRLFF | TGTGCCACCAGTGGTAGCGCCGGTCGGCTGTTTTTT
TRBJ2-1 | - | TRBV20-1 | - | CSVTPTVKGEQFF | TGCAGTGTTACGCCCACGGTAAAGGGTGAGCAGTTCTTC
TRBJ1-6 | few | TRBV21-1 | - | CASTSGAIGSPLHF | TGTGCCAGCACCTCGGGGGCCATAGGTTCACCCCTCCACTTT
TRBJ2-7 | few | TRBV2 | TRBD2 | CASLAGSSYEQYF | TGTGCCAGTCTAGCGGGAAGCTCCTACGAGCAGTACTTC
TRBJ2-1 | - | TRBV27 | - | CASSLISGYYNEQFF | TGTGCCAGCAGTCTCATCTCAGGTTACTACAATGAGCAGTTCTTC
TRBJ2-3 | - | TRBV12-3/TRBV12-4 | TRBD1 | CASTDRGPTDTQYF | TGTGCCAGCACCGACAGGGGGCCCACAGATACGCAGTATTTT
TRBJ1-2 | few | TRBV10-3 | - | CAIRWTLGTGGYTF | TGTGCCATCAGGTGGACCCTTGGGACGGGAGGCTACACCTTC
TRBJ1-2 | - | TRBV20-1 | - | CSGANYGYTF | TGCAGTGGGGCTAACTATGGCTACACCTTC
TRBJ2-5 | few | TRBV3-1 | - | CASSQDNLAPETQYF | TGTGCCAGCAGCCAAGATAACTTAGCGCCAGAGACCCAGTACTTC
TRBJ2-1 | - | TRBV15 | - | CATSRRPNEQFF | TGTGCCACCAGCAGAAGACCAAATGAGCAGTTCTTC
TRBJ2-7 | few | TRBV28 | TRBD1 | CATKGGIQGARSYEQYF | TGTGCCACCAAAGGAGGGATACAGGGGGCTAGAAGCTACGAGCAGTACTTC
TRBJ2-7 | - | TRBV28 | - | CASKMVGPYEQYF | TGTGCCAGCAAGATGGTTGGGCCCTACGAGCAGTACTTC
TRBJ2-4 | few | TRBV21-1 | - | CASSKGERGRAKNIQYF | TGTGCCAGCAGCAAGGGCGAAAGGGGCCGAGCCAAAAACATTCAGTACTTC
TRBJ2-5 | - | TRBV28 | TRBD2 | CASSQLAAPYNEQYF | TGTGCCAGCAGCCAACTAGCGGCCCCCTACAATGAGCAGTACTTC
TRBJ2-1 | many | TRBV20-1 | - | CSAPQAKGGSYNEQFF | TGCAGTGCTCCCCAAGCTAAGGGCGGCTCCTACAATGAGCAGTTCTTC
TRBJ1-4 | - | TRBV7-3 | - | CASSPIGGPNEKLFF | TGTGCCAGCAGCCCCATCGGAGGGCCTAATGAAAAACTGTTTTTT
TRBJ2-7 | - | TRBV20-1 | - | CSARDSRDYEQYF | TGCAGTGCTAGAGACTCTAGGGACTACGAGCAGTACTTC
TRBJ1-1 | few | TRBV6-2/TRBV6-3 | - | CASKARGEGRVGTEAFF | TGTGCCAGCAAGGCCCGCGGGGAGGGACGGGTTGGCACTGAAGCTTTCTTT
TRBJ1-6 | - | TRBV20-1 | - | CSATAGPYNSPLHF | TGCAGTGCTACTGCGGGGCCCTATAATTCACCCCTCCACTTT
TRBJ2-3 | once | TRBV15 | - | CASSRDLTTSTTDTQYF | TGTGCCTCCAGCAGAGATCTGACTACCAGCACCACAGATACGCAGTATTTT
TRBJ2-1 | - | TRBV3-1 | TRBD2 | CASSHPTSGGLNEQFF | TGTGCCAGCAGCCACCCCACTAGCGGGGGGCTCAATGAGCAGTTCTTC
TRBJ1-4 | - | TRBV4-1 | - | CASSQVGRERVGEKLFF | TGCGCCAGCAGCCAAGTGGGCAGGGAGAGAGTAGGAGAAAAACTGTTTTTT
TRBJ1-2 | few | TRBV7-3 | TRBD1 | CASSRGQGDGGYTF | TGTGCCAGCAGCCGAGGACAGGGAGATGGGGGCTACACCTTC
TRBJ2-7 | few | TRBV6-1 | - | CATSGLSSYEQYF | TGTGCCACCAGCGGACTTAGCTCCTACGAGCAGTACTTC
TRBJ2-7 | few | TRBV21-1 | - | CASSKELPWRGWKPYEQYF | TGTGCCAGCAGCAAAGAGCTCCCCTGGCGGGGGTGGAAGCCCTACGAGCAGTACTTC
TRBJ2-7 | - | TRBV5-6 | - | CASSATVQYIYYEQYF | TGTGCCAGCAGCGCCACGGTACAGTACATTTACTACGAGCAGTACTTC
TRBJ2-3 | - | TRBV6-1 | - | CASSELASVSTDTQYF | TGTGCCAGCAGTGAACTAGCTAGCGTTAGCACAGATACGCAGTATTTT
TRBJ1-1 | - | TRBV7-3 | - | CASSLSGDRGGTEAFF | TGTGCCAGCAGCTTATCCGGGGATCGTGGGGGCACTGAAGCTTTCTTT